A single sample gave rise to the 19 T cell receptor beta chains below, sequenced in a study of T cell repertoires in cytomegalovirus infection. A single record per CDR3 protein comes from TCRdb applying MiXCR to the reads. In the table there are more than 250,000 distinct CDR3 sequences, 20% to 25% of which are singletons. No antigens are known for them. Specimen: cultured PBMCs, collected from culture after CMV antigen stimulation. All receptors derive from a human donor in good health (CMV status not recorded). Some clones in this sample may be carry-over from other donors' samples.

The chain employs TRBV6-5 and TRBJ2-1; no definite D call. CDR3 length equals 15 residues. Per the germline V gene, CDR1 is MNHEY and CDR2 is SVGAGI. Trimming left V 2 bases short and J 5 bases short, with 13 bases between. CDR3 DNA sequence: TGTGCCAGCAGTTACAGTGGCCTCACACACAATGAGCAGTTCTTC. It yields the protein CASSYSGLTHNEQFF.

The J gene is TRBJ2-1, the V gene TRBV19; 8 bases fit TRBD2. V lost 5 bases and J lost 8; bases outside the gene matches: 11. The CDR3 is 15 amino acids. In germline, CDR1 is LNHDA, CDR2 SQIVND (reference sequence). Written as DNA, the CDR3 is TGTGCCAGTAGTGCTTTTTCCGGGACTAGATATGAGCAGTTCTTC. As protein: CASSAFSGTRYEQFF.

This clonotype was seen repeatedly, ten times or more. The gene calls are TRBV7-3 and TRBJ2-1; D is possibly TRBD2 (5 bases). Germline V gene lookup returns CDR1 SGHTA and CDR2 FQGTGA. The CDR3 has 14 residues. V shed 4 bases and J shed 4 bases, with 11 bases lying between them. The CDR3 DNA is TGTGCCAGCAGCTCCCAGGACTTTTACAATGAGCAGTTCTTC. It yields the protein CASSSQDFYNEQFF.

Only a few counts were recorded for this clonotype. The chain recombines TRBV29-1 with TRBJ2-1, with 7 bases matching TRBD1. Germline CDR1 SQVTM, CDR2 ANQGSEA. The V gene end was trimmed by 5 bases and the J gene end by 4 bases; junction bases not matched to a gene: 17. This CDR3 contains 17 residues. The CDR3 sequence: CSVRRSPGTESYNEQFF. CDR3 sequence (DNA): TGCAGCGTTCGGCGCAGTCCCGGGACAGAATCTTACAATGAGCAGTTCTTC.

This clonotype was counted a few times. The V gene is TRBV28, the J gene TRBJ2-1, with D perhaps TRBD2 (5 bases). Germline V gene data show CDR1 as MDHEN and CDR2 as SYDVKM. This CDR3 is built from 15 residues. Trimming shortened V by 6 bases and J by 4 bases, and 16 bases separated the two germline ends. Here the CDR3 reads CASRPPWTGYNEQFF. The CDR3 DNA follows: TGTGCCAGCAGACCCCCCTGGACTGGGTACAATGAGCAGTTCTTC.

This clonotype has just a few counts. The chain combines TRBV4-3 with TRBJ2-7; unclear D gene. This CDR3 comprises 15 residues. Germline CDR1 and CDR2: LGHNA and YSLEER. With 0 bases removed from V and 0 bases from J, the gap between germline ends came to 9 bases. The CDR3 loop reads CASSQDFANSYEQYF. In nucleotides, the CDR3 is TGCGCCAGCAGCCAAGATTTCGCTAACTCCTACGAGCAGTACTTC.

This chain uses TRBV7-9 with TRBJ2-7; TRBD2 might be the D (6 bases). The V end lost 5 bases, the J end lost 5 bases, and 25 bases lay between the germline ends. Germline CDR1 SEHNR, CDR2 FQNEAQ (reference sequence). The CDR3 spans 17 residues. CDR3 residues: CASSPQPDYPMAHEQYF. The CDR3 DNA reads as TGTGCCAGCAGCCCACAGCCGGACTACCCAATGGCCCACGAGCAGTACTTC.

The rearrangement links TRBV18 to TRBJ1-1; TRBD1 matches at 8 bases. CDR1 and CDR2 from the germline V gene are KGHSH and LQKENI. V lost 0 bases and J lost 10; bases outside the gene matches: 13. CDR3 length: 16 amino acids. The CDR3 DNA is TGTGCCAGCTCACCACCGGCCTCCTCACAGGGGGATAGAGCTTTCTTT. This sequence encodes CASSPPASSQGDRAFF.

A note on this clonotype: One end of the junction varies from germline; a read error may be responsible. The chain employs TRBV5-1 and TRBJ2-7; 11 bases agree with TRBD2. The CDR3 has 17 amino acids. In germline, CDR1 is SGHRS, CDR2 YFSETQ. CDR3: CASSQPGLAAYSYERYF. For the CDR3, the DNA is TGCGCCAGCAGCCAACCGGGACTAGCGGCCTACTCCTACGAGCGGTACTTC.

V gene TRBV20-1 combines with J gene TRBJ2-5; unclear D gene. Germline V lookup: CDR1 DFQATT, CDR2 SNEGSKA (reference sequence). V shed 6 bases and J shed 1 base, with 12 bases lying between them. The CDR3 has 13 amino acids. CDR3 sequence (DNA): TGCAGTGCCGAACGACTTTCCCAAGAGACCCAGTACTTC. Translation gives CSAERLSQETQYF.

V is TRBV15 and J is TRBJ2-7; 7 positions agree with TRBD1. With V trimmed by 1 base and J by 6 bases, 6 bases remained unmatched. The CDR3 spans 14 residues. Looked up from germline, CDR1 is LNHNV and CDR2 is YYDKDF (reference sequence). The CDR3 nucleotides read TGTGCCACCAGCAGAGCGACAGGGCGGGCCGAGCAGTACGTC. This gives the protein CATSRATGRAEQYV.

This clonotype was counted at least ten times. This chain uses TRBV18 with TRBJ1-2; D remains unclear. The CDR3 has 13 residues. Per the germline V gene, CDR1 is KGHSH and CDR2 is LQKENI. V gave up 2 bases and J gave up 3 bases, with 7 bases separating them. CDR3 nucleotide sequence: TGTGCCAGCTCACCAAACGGCTACTATGGCTACACCTTC. It translates to CASSPNGYYGYTF.

The rearrangement links TRBV4-1 to TRBJ2-5; 14 bases agree with TRBD2. Looked up from germline, CDR1 is MGHRA and CDR2 is YSYEKL. The junction had 3 bases not matched to a gene; V was cut back by 3 bases and J by 3 bases. This CDR3 comprises 16 residues. In DNA, the CDR3 is TGCGCCAGCAGCCACCAGGGACTAGCGGGGGAAGAGACCCAGTACTTC. Protein sequence: CASSHQGLAGEETQYF.

J is TRBJ1-1 and V is TRBV25-1; 10 nucleotides line up with TRBD1. Trimming took 5 bases from V and 7 from J; bases not matched to a gene: 7. From germline, CDR1 is MGHDK and CDR2 SYGVNS. The CDR3 runs 14 residues. The CDR3 bases are TGTGCCAGCAGTCTGATTGGACAGGGGGATGAAGCTTTCTTT. Translating gives CASSLIGQGDEAFF.

The chain has TRBV5-1 and TRBJ2-5; D may be TRBD2 (6 bases). The germline V gene has CDR1 SGHRS and CDR2 YFSETQ. V lost 4 bases and J 2 bases, leaving 12 bases between the germline ends. The CDR3 spans 14 residues. The CDR3: CASSTGLTQETQYF. The CDR3 bases are TGCGCCAGCAGCACCGGACTAACTCAAGAGACCCAGTACTTC. The full variable domain, in which reference TRBV5-1 and TRBJ2-5 provide the parts outside the CDR3, is KAGVTQTPRYLIKTRGQQVTLSCSPISGHRSVSWYQQTPGQGLQFLFEYFSETQRNKGNFPGRFSGRQFSNSRSEMNVSTLELGDSALYLCASSTGLTQETQYFGPGTRLLVL.

This rearrangement joins TRBV2 to TRBJ2-1, with D possibly matching TRBD1 (5 bases). V lost 2 bases to trimming and J lost 9 bases, with 8 bases between them. The germline V gene has CDR1 SNHLY and CDR2 FYNNEI. The CDR3 contains 12 residues. CDR3 amino acids: CASSEFRAEQFF. The CDR3 DNA reads TGTGCCAGCAGTGAATTCAGGGCTGAGCAGTTCTTC.

About this clonotype: This may come from a read error, since a much larger clone is one base off. The chain has TRBV7-1 and TRBJ2-5, with D perhaps matching TRBD2 (7 bases). TRBV7-1 is sorted into the ORF group, with uncertain function. The V end was cut by 5 bases, the J end by 5 bases, with 21 bases between. The CDR3 totals 16 residues. The CDR3 here is CASSARGATSAETQYF. DNA for the CDR3: TGTGCCAGCAGCGCCCGGGGGGCAACCTCAGCGGAGACCCAGTACTTC.

V usage is TRBV7-6 and J usage is TRBJ2-7; the match to TRBD2 covers 10 bases. The CDR3 is 14 amino acids. In germline, CDR1 is SGHVS, CDR2 FNYEAQ. The junction had 6 bases not matched to a gene; V was cut back by 5 bases and J by 5 bases. CDR3 in DNA: TGTGCCAGCAGCCCCGGGACTAGCGTTGACGAGCAGTACTTC. Its protein is CASSPGTSVDEQYF.

The chain links TRBV20-1 to TRBJ1-5, with D hard to call. Trimming shortened V by 4 bases and J by 0 bases, and 10 bases separated the two germline ends. The CDR3 runs 14 residues. CDR1 and CDR2 (germline): DFQATT, SNEGSKA (reference sequence). The CDR3 DNA is TGCAGTGCTACAGCGGTCTATAGCAATCAGCCCCAGCATTTT. This encodes CSATAVYSNQPQHF.